Following are 5 T cell receptor beta chains from one sample sequenced in a study of blood T cell repertoires in COVID-19. This table comes from immunoSEQ multiplex PCR, and its TCRdb copy is limited to in-frame clones, with some not included. This sample yields a few hundred thousand clones, of which around 90% are seen a single time; around 1.2% belongs to the top ten. The sequenced material came from peripheral blood. All receptors come from a man in his forties with acute or convalescent COVID-19.

The CDR3 nucleotides read TGCGCCAGCAGCCCTGCGGGGTCCCACACTGAAGCTTTCTTT. It encodes CASSPAGSHTEAFF. The chain employs TRBV4-1 and TRBJ1-1; D ambiguous. This CDR3 is 14 amino acids long. Trimming pared 4 bases from V and 3 bases from J, leaving 12 bases between. Germline V gene sequence: CDR1 MGHRA, CDR2 YSYEKL.

The rearrangement uses TRBV5-6 and TRBJ2-7, with a tentative D call TRBD2 (5 bases). The CDR3 runs 13 residues. CDR1 is SGHDT and CDR2 is YYEEEE in the germline V gene. Trimming stripped 4 bases from V and 6 bases from J, with 14 bases between. The CDR3 coding sequence is TGTGCCAGCAGCCCCACCACTAGTCTCGAGCAGTACTTC. Amino acids: CASSPTTSLEQYF.

This clone has a single count. In the same sample, other DNA sequences code for this CDR3. The chain links TRBV5-1 to TRBJ1-1, with a weak D call TRBD1 (5 bases). The V gene lost 7 bases and the J gene lost 0 bases, with 10 bases spanning the gap. CDR1 and CDR2 from the germline V gene are SGHRS and YFSETQ. This CDR3 is built from 13 residues. CDR3 DNA: TGCGCCAGCTCCGGACAAATGAACACTGAAGCTTTCTTT. Translation: CASSGQMNTEAFF.

CDR3 sequence (DNA): TGTGCCAGCAGTTTCGCAACTAATGAAAAACTGTTTTTT. Its protein product is CASSFATNEKLFF. The gene calls are TRBV12-3 or TRBV12-4 and TRBJ1-4; no clear D gene. This CDR3 spans 13 amino acids. V was pared by 3 bases and J by 0 bases, with 2 bases between.

The gene calls are TRBV27 and TRBJ2-2, with D maybe TRBD1 (5 bases). Germline values: CDR1 MNHEY, CDR2 SMNVEV (reference sequence). V lost 2 bases and J lost 4, with 11 bases in between. The CDR3 loop spans 15 amino acids. The DNA for the CDR3 is TGTGCCAGCAGTTTAAGGCAGGGCGGCACCGGGGAGCTGTTTTTT. Encoded protein: CASSLRQGGTGELFF.